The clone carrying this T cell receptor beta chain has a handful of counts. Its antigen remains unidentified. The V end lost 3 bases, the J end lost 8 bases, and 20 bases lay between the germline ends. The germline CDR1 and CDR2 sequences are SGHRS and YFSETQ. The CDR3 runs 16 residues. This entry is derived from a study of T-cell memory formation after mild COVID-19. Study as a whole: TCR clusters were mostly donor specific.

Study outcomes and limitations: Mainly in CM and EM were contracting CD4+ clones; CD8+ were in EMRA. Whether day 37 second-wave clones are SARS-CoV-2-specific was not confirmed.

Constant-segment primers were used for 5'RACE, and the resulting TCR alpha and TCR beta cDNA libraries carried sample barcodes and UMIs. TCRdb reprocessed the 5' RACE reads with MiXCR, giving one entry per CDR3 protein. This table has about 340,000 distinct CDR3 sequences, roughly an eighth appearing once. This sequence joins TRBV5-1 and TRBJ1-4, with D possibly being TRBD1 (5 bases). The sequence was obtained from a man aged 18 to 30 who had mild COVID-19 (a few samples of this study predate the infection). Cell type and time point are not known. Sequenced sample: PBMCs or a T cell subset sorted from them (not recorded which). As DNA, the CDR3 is TGCGCCAGCAGCTCCGCCGGAGGGGACCTGAGGGAAAAACTGTTTTTT. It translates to CASSSAGGDLREKLFF.